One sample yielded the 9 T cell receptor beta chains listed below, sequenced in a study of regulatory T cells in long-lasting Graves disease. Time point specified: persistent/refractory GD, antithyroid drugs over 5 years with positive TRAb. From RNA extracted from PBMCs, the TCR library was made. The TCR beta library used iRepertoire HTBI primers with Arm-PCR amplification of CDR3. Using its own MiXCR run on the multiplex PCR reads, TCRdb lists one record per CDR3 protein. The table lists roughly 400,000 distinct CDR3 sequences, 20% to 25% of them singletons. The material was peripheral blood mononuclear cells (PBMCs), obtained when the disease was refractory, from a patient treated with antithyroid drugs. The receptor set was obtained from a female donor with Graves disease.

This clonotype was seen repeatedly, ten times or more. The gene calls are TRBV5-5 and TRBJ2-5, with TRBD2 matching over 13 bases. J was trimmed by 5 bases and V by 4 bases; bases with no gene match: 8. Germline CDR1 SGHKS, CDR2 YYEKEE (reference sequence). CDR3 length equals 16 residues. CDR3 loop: CASSNRLAGGAETQYF. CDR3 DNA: TGTGCCAGCAGCAACAGACTAGCGGGAGGTGCGGAGACCCAGTACTTC.

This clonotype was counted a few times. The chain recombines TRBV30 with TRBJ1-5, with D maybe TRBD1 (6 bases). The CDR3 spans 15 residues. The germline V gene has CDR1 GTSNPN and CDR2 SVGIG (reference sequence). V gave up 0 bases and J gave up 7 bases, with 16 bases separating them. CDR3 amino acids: CAWSVGGHQGQPQHF. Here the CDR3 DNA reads TGTGCCTGGAGTGTAGGCGGTCACCAGGGGCAGCCCCAGCATTTT.

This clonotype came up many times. Here the CDR3 reads CSASQLETQYF. CDR3 nucleotide sequence: TGCAGTGCTAGTCAGTTAGAGACCCAGTACTTC. The V call is TRBV20-1, the J call TRBJ2-5; the D is unclear. The CDR3 covers 11 residues. Per the germline V gene, CDR1 is DFQATT and CDR2 is SNEGSKA (reference sequence). V gave up 3 bases and J gave up 4 bases, with 6 bases separating them.

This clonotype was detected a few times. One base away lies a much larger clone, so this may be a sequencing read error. The CDR3 sequence is CASREDGAQGSNQPQHF. The CDR3 bases are TGTGCCAGCAGAGAGGACGGAGCCCAAGGTAGCAATCAGCCCCAGCATTTT. The gene calls are TRBV6-2 or TRBV6-3 and TRBJ1-5; no firm D call. V was pared by 6 bases and J by 0 bases, with 18 bases between. Germline assignment: CDR1 MNHEY and CDR2 SVGEGT. The CDR3 has 17 residues.

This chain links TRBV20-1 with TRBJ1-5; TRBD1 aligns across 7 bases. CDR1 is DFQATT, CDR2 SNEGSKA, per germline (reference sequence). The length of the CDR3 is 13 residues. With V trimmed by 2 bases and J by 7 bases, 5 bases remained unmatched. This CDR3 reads CSARKTGEQPQHF. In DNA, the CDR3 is TGCAGTGCTAGAAAAACAGGGGAGCAGCCCCAGCATTTT.

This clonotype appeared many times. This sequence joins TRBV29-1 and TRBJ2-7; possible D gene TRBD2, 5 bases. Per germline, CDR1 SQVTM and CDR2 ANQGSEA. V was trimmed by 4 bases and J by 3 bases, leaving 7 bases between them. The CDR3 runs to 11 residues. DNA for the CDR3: TGCAGCGTTGCGGAGGACTACGAGCAGTACTTC. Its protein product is CSVAEDYEQYF.

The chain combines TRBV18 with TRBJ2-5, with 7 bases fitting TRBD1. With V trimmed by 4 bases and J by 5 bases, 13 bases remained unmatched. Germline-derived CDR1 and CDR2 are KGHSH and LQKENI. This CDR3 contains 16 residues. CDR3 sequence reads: CASSRTTGLGKETQYF. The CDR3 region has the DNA TGTGCCAGCTCACGGACGACAGGGCTAGGAAAGGAGACCCAGTACTTC.

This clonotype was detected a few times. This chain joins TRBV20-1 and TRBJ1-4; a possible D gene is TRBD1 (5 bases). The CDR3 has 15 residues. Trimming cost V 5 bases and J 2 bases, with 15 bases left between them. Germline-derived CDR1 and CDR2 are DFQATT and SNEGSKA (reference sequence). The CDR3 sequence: CSALTSGGTNEKLFF. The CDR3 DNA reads TGCAGTGCTTTGACCTCCGGGGGTACTAATGAAAAACTGTTTTTT.

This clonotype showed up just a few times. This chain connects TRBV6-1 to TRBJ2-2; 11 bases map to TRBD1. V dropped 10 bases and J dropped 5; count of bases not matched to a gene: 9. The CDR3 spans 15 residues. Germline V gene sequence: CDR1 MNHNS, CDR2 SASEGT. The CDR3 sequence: CATTAGTGGTGELFF. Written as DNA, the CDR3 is TGTGCCACTACAGCCGGGACAGGGGGTACCGGGGAGCTGTTTTTT.